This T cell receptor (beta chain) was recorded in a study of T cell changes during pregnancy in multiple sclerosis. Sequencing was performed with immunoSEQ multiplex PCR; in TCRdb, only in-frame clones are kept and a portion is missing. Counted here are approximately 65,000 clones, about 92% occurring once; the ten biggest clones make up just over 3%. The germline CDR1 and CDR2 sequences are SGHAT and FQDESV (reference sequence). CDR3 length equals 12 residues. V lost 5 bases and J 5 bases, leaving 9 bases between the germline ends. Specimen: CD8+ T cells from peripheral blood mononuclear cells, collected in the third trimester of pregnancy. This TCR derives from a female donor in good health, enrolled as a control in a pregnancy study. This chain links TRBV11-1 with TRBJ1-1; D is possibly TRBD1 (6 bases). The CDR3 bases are TGTGCCAGCAGCCTACAGGGTACTGAAGCTTTCTTT. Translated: CASSLQGTEAFF.